Listed below are T cell receptor beta chains from one sample, sequenced in a study of T cell changes during pregnancy in multiple sclerosis. The table came from immunoSEQ multiplex PCR; TCRdb's copy has only in-frame clones and leaves some out. This sample has tens of thousands of clones, with approximately 91% found just once. The sequences come from peripheral blood, collected in the second trimester of pregnancy. All receptors come from a female donor with multiple sclerosis, enrolled in a pregnancy study. CDR3s include the opening cysteine and the closing phenylalanine or tryptophan. The D gene is left open where the match is weak. Size values are once, few and many counts, or a class for expanded clones, and some rows have none.

v_call: TRBV7-2; cdr3_length: 15; clone_size: NA; j_call: TRBJ2-2; d_call: TRBD2; cdr3_aa: CASSQNGGAIGELFF; cdr3_nt: TGTGCCAGCAGCCAAAACGGGGGGGCCATCGGGGAGCTGTTTTTT
v_call: TRBV7-6; cdr3_length: 15; clone_size: NA; j_call: TRBJ2-7; d_call: NA; cdr3_aa: CASSLEERTTYEQYF; cdr3_nt: TGTGCCAGCAGCTTAGAGGAGCGCACCACCTACGAGCAGTACTTC
v_call: TRBV11-2; cdr3_length: 15; clone_size: once; j_call: TRBJ1-2; d_call: TRBD1; cdr3_aa: CASSLVVDRDNGYTF; cdr3_nt: TGTGCCAGCAGCTTAGTGGTAGACAGGGATAATGGCTACACCTTC
v_call: TRBV5-6; cdr3_length: 15; clone_size: NA; j_call: TRBJ1-1; d_call: TRBD1; cdr3_aa: CASTQDRGRFREAFF; cdr3_nt: TGTGCCAGCACCCAGGACAGGGGGCGCTTCCGCGAAGCTTTCTTT
v_call: TRBV7-8; cdr3_length: 19; clone_size: NA; j_call: TRBJ2-1; d_call: TRBD2; cdr3_aa: CASSRPSGGALKRNNEQFF; cdr3_nt: TGTGCCAGCAGCCGGCCTAGCGGGGGGGCCTTGAAGCGCAACAATGAGCAGTTCTTC
v_call: TRBV25-1; cdr3_length: 15; clone_size: NA; j_call: TRBJ2-1; d_call: TRBD1; cdr3_aa: CASVPRDREHNEQFF; cdr3_nt: TGTGCCAGCGTTCCCCGGGACAGGGAACACAATGAGCAGTTCTTC
v_call: TRBV11-1; cdr3_length: 16; clone_size: NA; j_call: TRBJ2-7; d_call: NA; cdr3_aa: CASSFGGTGSVHEQYF; cdr3_nt: TGTGCCAGCAGCTTCGGCGGAACAGGGAGCGTGCACGAGCAGTACTTC
v_call: TRBV30; cdr3_length: 14; clone_size: NA; j_call: TRBJ2-1; d_call: TRBD2; cdr3_aa: CAWSYGGALNEQFF; cdr3_nt: TGTGCCTGGAGCTACGGGGGGGCCTTGAATGAGCAGTTCTTC
v_call: TRBV28; cdr3_length: 17; clone_size: NA; j_call: TRBJ1-4; d_call: TRBD1; cdr3_aa: CASSPPGQGASGEKLFF; cdr3_nt: TGTGCCAGCAGCCCTCCGGGACAGGGGGCGTCGGGTGAAAAACTGTTTTTT
v_call: TRBV7-2; cdr3_length: 15; clone_size: NA; j_call: TRBJ2-1; d_call: NA; cdr3_aa: CASSLMTGPYNEQFF; cdr3_nt: TGTGCCAGCAGCCTAATGACAGGACCCTACAATGAGCAGTTCTTC
v_call: TRBV10-3; cdr3_length: 14; clone_size: few; j_call: TRBJ2-3; d_call: NA; cdr3_aa: CASRGVSPTDTQYF; cdr3_nt: TGTGCCAGCAGAGGGGTCTCCCCCACAGATACGCAGTATTTT
v_call: TRBV6-1; cdr3_length: 14; clone_size: NA; j_call: TRBJ2-2; d_call: NA; cdr3_aa: CASRGKQNTGELFF; cdr3_nt: TGTGCCAGCAGGGGCAAACAGAACACCGGGGAGCTGTTTTTT
v_call: TRBV4-1; cdr3_length: 14; clone_size: NA; j_call: TRBJ2-7; d_call: NA; cdr3_aa: CASSHAYNREGQYF; cdr3_nt: TGCGCCAGCAGCCATGCATATAACAGGGAAGGGCAGTACTTC
v_call: TRBV4-1; cdr3_length: 14; clone_size: once; j_call: TRBJ2-5; d_call: NA; cdr3_aa: CASSAPFKEETQYF; cdr3_nt: TGCGCCAGCAGCGCGCCTTTTAAAGAAGAGACCCAGTACTTC
v_call: TRBV4-2; cdr3_length: 12; clone_size: NA; j_call: TRBJ2-3; d_call: NA; cdr3_aa: CASAQVGDTQYF; cdr3_nt: TGTGCCAGCGCCCAGGTAGGTGATACGCAGTATTTT
v_call: TRBV5-1; cdr3_length: 14; clone_size: NA; j_call: TRBJ1-2; d_call: TRBD1; cdr3_aa: CATRRQGPDYGYTF; cdr3_nt: TGCGCCACCCGAAGACAGGGCCCCGACTATGGCTACACCTTC
v_call: TRBV2; cdr3_length: 14; clone_size: NA; j_call: TRBJ2-7; d_call: NA; cdr3_aa: CASSRQLVSYEQYF; cdr3_nt: TGTGCCAGCAGTCGACAGCTAGTATCCTACGAGCAGTACTTC
v_call: TRBV5-1; cdr3_length: 14; clone_size: once; j_call: TRBJ1-4; d_call: TRBD1; cdr3_aa: CASRPGTGGEKLFF; cdr3_nt: TGCGCCAGCAGGCCCGGGACAGGGGGCGAAAAACTGTTTTTT
v_call: TRBV6-6; cdr3_length: 11; clone_size: NA; j_call: TRBJ1-2; d_call: NA; cdr3_aa: CASSRSYGYTF; cdr3_nt: TGTGCCAGCAGCAGATCATATGGCTACACCTTC
v_call: TRBV15; cdr3_length: 14; clone_size: NA; j_call: TRBJ1-1; d_call: TRBD1; cdr3_aa: CATSRGQGNTEAFF; cdr3_nt: TGTGCCACCAGCAGAGGACAGGGAAACACTGAAGCTTTCTTT
v_call: TRBV7-9; cdr3_length: 14; clone_size: NA; j_call: TRBJ1-2; d_call: NA; cdr3_aa: CASSLGQNNYGYTF; cdr3_nt: TGTGCCAGCAGCTTAGGGCAGAATAACTATGGCTACACCTTC
v_call: TRBV7-8; cdr3_length: 18; clone_size: NA; j_call: TRBJ2-7; d_call: TRBD2; cdr3_aa: CASSLAIAGVSPSYEQYF; cdr3_nt: TGTGCCAGCAGCTTAGCCATAGCGGGGGTCTCCCCCTCCTACGAGCAGTACTTC
v_call: TRBV18; cdr3_length: 16; clone_size: NA; j_call: TRBJ1-1; d_call: NA; cdr3_aa: CASSPPRTEEMNEAFF; cdr3_nt: TGTGCCAGCTCACCTCCGAGGACAGAGGAGATGAATGAAGCTTTCTTT
v_call: TRBV7-9; cdr3_length: 16; clone_size: NA; j_call: TRBJ2-1; d_call: NA; cdr3_aa: CASSRSSGWDSDEQFF; cdr3_nt: TGTGCCAGCAGCCGGAGCTCAGGCTGGGACTCCGATGAGCAGTTCTTC
v_call: TRBV18; cdr3_length: 17; clone_size: NA; j_call: TRBJ1-1; d_call: NA; cdr3_aa: CASSPFSSGGGDTEAFF; cdr3_nt: TGTGCCAGCTCACCATTCTCCTCGGGGGGCGGGGACACTGAAGCTTTCTTT
v_call: TRBV5-5; cdr3_length: 13; clone_size: NA; j_call: TRBJ2-5; d_call: NA; cdr3_aa: CASSLGTPGTQYF; cdr3_nt: TGTGCCAGCAGCTTGGGCACCCCAGGGACCCAGTACTTC
v_call: TRBV6-6; cdr3_length: 14; clone_size: NA; j_call: TRBJ1-2; d_call: NA; cdr3_aa: CASIPPGRGDGYTF; cdr3_nt: TGTGCCAGCATCCCACCGGGCAGGGGAGATGGCTACACCTTC
v_call: TRBV15; cdr3_length: 18; clone_size: NA; j_call: TRBJ2-4; d_call: TRBD1; cdr3_aa: CATSRVRGSLLAKNIQYF; cdr3_nt: TGTGCCACCAGCAGAGTCAGGGGGTCTCTCTTAGCCAAAAACATTCAGTACTTC
v_call: TRBV18; cdr3_length: 12; clone_size: NA; j_call: TRBJ1-4; d_call: NA; cdr3_aa: CASSGGNEKLFF; cdr3_nt: TGTGCCAGCTCCGGAGGAAATGAAAAACTGTTTTTT
v_call: TRBV16; cdr3_length: 14; clone_size: NA; j_call: TRBJ1-1; d_call: NA; cdr3_aa: CASSMGDIWTEAFF; cdr3_nt: TGTGCCAGCAGCATGGGGGACATTTGGACTGAAGCTTTCTTT
v_call: TRBV30; cdr3_length: 16; clone_size: NA; j_call: TRBJ2-7; d_call: NA; cdr3_aa: CACSWTAAYRAYEQYF; cdr3_nt: TGTGCCTGTTCGTGGACAGCAGCCTATAGGGCCTACGAGCAGTACTTC
v_call: TRBV5-1; cdr3_length: 12; clone_size: NA; j_call: TRBJ2-3; d_call: NA; cdr3_aa: CASSLDADTQYF; cdr3_nt: TGCGCCAGCAGCTTGGACGCGGATACGCAGTATTTT
v_call: TRBV2; cdr3_length: 15; clone_size: NA; j_call: TRBJ2-5; d_call: TRBD2; cdr3_aa: CASSDSTSGGETQYF; cdr3_nt: TGTGCCAGCAGTGATTCGACTAGCGGGGGTGAGACCCAGTACTTC
v_call: TRBV6-5; cdr3_length: 11; clone_size: NA; j_call: TRBJ1-2; d_call: NA; cdr3_aa: CASSPGYGYTF; cdr3_nt: TGTGCCAGCAGTCCAGGGTATGGCTACACCTTC
v_call: TRBV27; cdr3_length: 16; clone_size: few; j_call: TRBJ2-7; d_call: NA; cdr3_aa: CASSSPPGTLSYEQYF; cdr3_nt: TGTGCCAGCAGTAGTCCCCCGGGGACACTCTCCTACGAGCAGTACTTC
v_call: TRBV6-5; cdr3_length: 14; clone_size: NA; j_call: TRBJ1-4; d_call: NA; cdr3_aa: CASSYGGGSEKLFF; cdr3_nt: TGTGCCAGCAGTTACGGGGGGGGCAGTGAAAAACTGTTTTTT
v_call: TRBV19; cdr3_length: 13; clone_size: few; j_call: TRBJ1-1; d_call: NA; cdr3_aa: CASSIYENTEAFF; cdr3_nt: TGTGCCAGTAGTATCTACGAGAACACTGAAGCTTTCTTT
v_call: TRBV4-1; cdr3_length: 18; clone_size: NA; j_call: TRBJ2-3; d_call: TRBD2; cdr3_aa: CASSPRGAGGISTDTQYF; cdr3_nt: TGCGCCAGCAGCCCGCGTGGAGCGGGGGGGATTAGCACAGATACGCAGTATTTT
v_call: TRBV19; cdr3_length: 13; clone_size: NA; j_call: TRBJ1-1; d_call: NA; cdr3_aa: CASSTTVNTEAFF; cdr3_nt: TGTGCCAGTAGTACCACAGTGAACACTGAAGCTTTCTTT
v_call: TRBV2; cdr3_length: 14; clone_size: few; j_call: TRBJ1-6; d_call: NA; cdr3_aa: CASRYQTPGTPLHF; cdr3_nt: TGTGCCAGCAGATACCAAACCCCGGGGACACCCCTCCACTTT
v_call: TRBV28; cdr3_length: 15; clone_size: NA; j_call: TRBJ2-7; d_call: TRBD2; cdr3_aa: CASSYQTGGFHEQYF; cdr3_nt: TGTGCCAGCAGTTATCAGACCGGGGGGTTCCACGAGCAGTACTTC
v_call: TRBV6-6; cdr3_length: 16; clone_size: NA; j_call: TRBJ1-1; d_call: TRBD1; cdr3_aa: CASSSGTGGASTEAFF; cdr3_nt: TGTGCCAGCAGTTCCGGGACAGGGGGCGCTTCCACTGAAGCTTTCTTT
v_call: TRBV6-5; cdr3_length: 15; clone_size: NA; j_call: TRBJ2-2; d_call: NA; cdr3_aa: CASSHRVVGTGELFF; cdr3_nt: TGTGCCAGCAGCCACAGGGTAGTCGGCACCGGGGAGCTGTTTTTT
v_call: TRBV2; cdr3_length: 15; clone_size: NA; j_call: TRBJ1-1; d_call: NA; cdr3_aa: CASSQGTSLNTEAFF; cdr3_nt: TGTGCCAGCAGTCAAGGAACATCCTTGAACACTGAAGCTTTCTTT
v_call: TRBV19; cdr3_length: 19; clone_size: NA; j_call: TRBJ1-5; d_call: TRBD1; cdr3_aa: CASSSESGTGSWSNQPQHF; cdr3_nt: TGTGCCAGTAGTAGTGAATCCGGGACAGGGAGTTGGAGCAATCAGCCCCAGCATTTT
v_call: TRBV18; cdr3_length: 14; clone_size: NA; j_call: TRBJ2-5; d_call: NA; cdr3_aa: CASSPPSSRETQYF; cdr3_nt: TGTGCCAGCTCACCACCGAGCTCTAGAGAGACCCAGTACTTC
v_call: TRBV5-3; cdr3_length: 12; clone_size: NA; j_call: TRBJ1-2; d_call: NA; cdr3_aa: CARSLGRVGYTF; cdr3_nt: TGTGCCAGAAGCTTGGGGAGGGTTGGCTACACCTTC
v_call: TRBV5-6; cdr3_length: 16; clone_size: NA; j_call: TRBJ1-2; d_call: TRBD1; cdr3_aa: CASSPGTGINGYGYTF; cdr3_nt: TGTGCCAGCAGCCCCGGGACAGGGATCAATGGTTATGGCTACACCTTC
v_call: TRBV4-1; cdr3_length: 15; clone_size: NA; j_call: TRBJ2-7; d_call: NA; cdr3_aa: CASRGGLGRSDEQYF; cdr3_nt: TGCGCCAGCAGGGGGGGGCTAGGACGGTCCGACGAGCAGTACTTC
v_call: TRBV10-1; cdr3_length: 16; clone_size: once; j_call: TRBJ2-5; d_call: TRBD2; cdr3_aa: CASSDGVAGEKETQYF; cdr3_nt: TGCGCCAGCAGTGATGGGGTAGCGGGGGAGAAAGAGACCCAGTACTTC
v_call: TRBV14; cdr3_length: 17; clone_size: NA; j_call: TRBJ2-3; d_call: NA; cdr3_aa: CASSQDLPGLGTDTQYF; cdr3_nt: TGTGCCAGCAGCCAAGATCTTCCTGGACTTGGGACAGATACGCAGTATTTT
v_call: TRBV28; cdr3_length: 12; clone_size: NA; j_call: TRBJ2-7; d_call: NA; cdr3_aa: CASSLQDQGQYF; cdr3_nt: TGTGCCAGCAGTTTGCAAGACCAGGGGCAGTACTTC
v_call: TRBV28; cdr3_length: 14; clone_size: NA; j_call: TRBJ2-1; d_call: NA; cdr3_aa: CASRLAGTDNEQFF; cdr3_nt: TGTGCCAGCAGACTCGCGGGGACAGACAATGAGCAGTTCTTC
v_call: TRBV5-1; cdr3_length: 15; clone_size: NA; j_call: TRBJ1-5; d_call: TRBD1; cdr3_aa: CASSSGQGADQPQHF; cdr3_nt: TGCGCCAGCAGCTCCGGACAGGGGGCTGATCAGCCCCAGCATTTT
v_call: TRBV4-1; cdr3_length: 14; clone_size: NA; j_call: TRBJ2-3; d_call: TRBD1; cdr3_aa: CASTPGDRRDTQYF; cdr3_nt: TGCGCCAGCACCCCGGGGGACAGGCGAGATACGCAGTATTTT